A selection of T cell receptor beta chains follows, all from one sample in a study of shared T cell receptors in the human thymus. Some clones are missing from TCRdb's copy, which holds only in-frame ones; the method was immunoSEQ multiplex PCR. The data contain about 500,000 clones, 70% to 80% of them singletons. This sample also belongs to another study, concerning human thymus T cells.

The sequenced sample was thymocytes. The receptors derive from a boy under three years old with a congenital heart defect. Both conserved end residues are part of each CDR3. Each record gives: J gene, D gene, V gene, clone size, CDR3 DNA, CDR3 protein. D genes are given only for firm matches. Some rows mark clone size as missing; the rest say once, few, many or name a class of expanded clone.

>TRBJ2-7|NA|TRBV6-5|NA
TGTGCCAGCAGCCTATTCGCATCCAGGGGAGTCGGGCAGTACTTC
CASSLFASRGVGQYF
>TRBJ1-1|TRBD1|TRBV19|few
TGTGCCAGTACCCCAAACAGGGGGCGAACTGAAGCTTTCTTT
CASTPNRGRTEAFF
>TRBJ1-2|TRBD1|TRBV7-2|NA
TGTGCCAGCAGCCTCGGGACAGGGGATGGCTACACCTTC
CASSLGTGDGYTF
>TRBJ2-1|TRBD1|TRBV30|NA
TGTGCCTGGAAAAGGGCCAGGGGGTGGAATGAGCAGTTCTTC
CAWKRARGWNEQFF
>TRBJ2-7|NA|TRBV4-2|NA
TGTGCCAGCAGCCAAGATTGGGGGACTGCGGACCTGAGCTCCTACGAGCAGTACTTC
CASSQDWGTADLSSYEQYF
>TRBJ1-1|TRBD1|TRBV28|NA
TGTGCCAGCAGGATACGTCGGGATGGGACAGGGGACACTGAAGCTTTCTTT
CASRIRRDGTGDTEAFF
>TRBJ2-7|TRBD1|TRBV29-1|once
TGCAGCGTTGGCCTAAACAGGGGCCTCTACTACGAGCAGTACTTC
CSVGLNRGLYYEQYF
>TRBJ2-7|NA|TRBV21-1|NA
TGTGCCAGCAGCCCCCGGGACAGAACCTACGAGCAGTACTTC
CASSPRDRTYEQYF
>TRBJ2-2|TRBD2|TRBV28|NA
TGTGCCAGCAGTTTTCGGGGAGGGCTAGCGGGCCCACCGAACACCGGGGAGCTGTTTTTT
CASSFRGGLAGPPNTGELFF
>TRBJ2-1|TRBD2|TRBV4-3|NA
TGCGCCAGCAGCCCCAACCGGACTAGCGGCCCCTACAATGAGCAGTTCTTC
CASSPNRTSGPYNEQFF
>TRBJ1-1|TRBD1|TRBV25-1|NA
TGTGCCAGCAGTGCACAGGGGGCTGGGAACACTGAAGCTTTCTTT
CASSAQGAGNTEAFF
>TRBJ1-1|NA|TRBV14|NA
TGTGCCAGCAGCCGCGGGCAGAACACTGAAGCTTTCTTT
CASSRGQNTEAFF
>TRBJ2-1|TRBD1|TRBV30|NA
TGTGCCTGGAGCCCGACAGGGAGCTCCTACAATGAGCAGTTCTTC
CAWSPTGSSYNEQFF
>TRBJ1-2|NA|TRBV7-9|NA
TGTGCCAGCAGCTTCGGTTATGGCTACACCTTC
CASSFGYGYTF
>TRBJ2-7|NA|TRBV4-2|NA
TGTGCCAGCAGCCAAGTCCGGGGAACCCTTGACGAGCAGTACTTC
CASSQVRGTLDEQYF
>TRBJ1-1|NA|TRBV10-3|NA
TGTGCCATCAGTACCCCCGGGGTCACTGAAGCTTTCTTT
CAISTPGVTEAFF
>TRBJ2-7|TRBD2|TRBV10-3|NA
TGTGCCATCAGTGAGTCGACGGGGGGGTCCTCCTACGAGCAGTACTTC
CAISESTGGSSYEQYF
>TRBJ1-5|NA|TRBV28|NA
TGTGCCAGCATTCGGCCGGGGAGCAATCAGCCCCAGCATTTT
CASIRPGSNQPQHF
>TRBJ1-5|NA|TRBV6-4|once
TGTGCCAGCAGCCAGCGAGGGCGTAGCAATCAGCCCCAGCATTTT
CASSQRGRSNQPQHF
>TRBJ2-7|TRBD1|TRBV28|NA
TGTGCCAGCAGTTCGAGCAGGGGGCGAGCGTACGAGCAGTACTTC
CASSSSRGRAYEQYF
>TRBJ2-3|TRBD2|TRBV5-4|NA
TGTGCCAGCAGCTTGGAGGGACTAGCGACTAGAACAGATACGCAGTATTTT
CASSLEGLATRTDTQYF
>TRBJ2-5|TRBD2|TRBV7-9|NA
TGTGCCAGCAGCTTAGCCCTAGCGGGAGAATGGGAGACCCAGTACTTC
CASSLALAGEWETQYF
>TRBJ1-4|TRBD1|TRBV25-1|NA
TGTGCCAGCTCGACCGGGACAGGGCCTCGCTTGGACTGGGAAAAACTGTTTTTT
CASSTGTGPRLDWEKLFF
>TRBJ2-2|NA|TRBV25-1|NA
TGTGCCAGCAGTGCAGGGGCGCCCGGGGAGCTGTTTTTT
CASSAGAPGELFF
>TRBJ1-5|NA|TRBV4-1|once
TGCGCCAGCAGCCTACAGGTGATTAATCAGCCCCAGCATTTT
CASSLQVINQPQHF
>TRBJ1-1|NA|TRBV4-1|few
TGCGCCAGCAGCCGCACGACACAGGGCGCAGACACTGAAGCTTTCTTT
CASSRTTQGADTEAFF
>TRBJ1-5|NA|TRBV21-1|NA
TGTGCCAGCAGCAAAGAGGGCGGGGCTCTCACTTATAGCAATCAGCCCCAGCATTTT
CASSKEGGALTYSNQPQHF
>TRBJ2-3|TRBD1|TRBV25-1|NA
TGTGCCAGTGCAGGGGGTGGAGATACGCAGTATTTT
CASAGGGDTQYF
>TRBJ2-1|NA|TRBV27|NA
TGTGCCAGCAGTTTTGCTACTGGTACTCACAATGAGCAGTTCTTC
CASSFATGTHNEQFF
>TRBJ2-7|TRBD2|TRBV19|NA
TGTGCCAGTAGTAGCCATTATCCTAGCGGGGTCTACGAGCAGTACTTC
CASSSHYPSGVYEQYF
>TRBJ2-3|NA|TRBV5-6|NA
TGTGCCAGCAGCTTGGCCAAAGATACGCAGTATTTT
CASSLAKDTQYF
>TRBJ2-1|NA|TRBV11-1|NA
TGTGCCAGCAGGGCGGTCCCTAATGAGCAGTTCTTC
CASRAVPNEQFF
>TRBJ2-5|TRBD2|TRBV29-1|NA
TGCAGCGTTGGCATCGGACCCTCAGCGGGGCAAGAGACCCAGTACTTC
CSVGIGPSAGQETQYF
>TRBJ1-1|NA|TRBV28|few
TGTGCCAGCAGTTTTAAGGGGGACACTGAAGCTTTCTTT
CASSFKGDTEAFF
>TRBJ1-2|NA|TRBV2|NA
TGTGCCAGCAGTGAAGCGTTGGCTGCGGTGGGCTATGGCTACACCTTC
CASSEALAAVGYGYTF
>TRBJ1-4|TRBD1|TRBV2|NA
TGTGCCAGCAGAGTGAGGGACAGGCGCCCTTTAGCTAATGAAAAACTGTTTTTT
CASRVRDRRPLANEKLFF
>TRBJ2-7|TRBD1|TRBV5-1|NA
TGCGCCAGCAGCTCGGGACAGGGTGACTCCTACGAGCAGTACTTC
CASSSGQGDSYEQYF
>TRBJ1-5|TRBD1|TRBV6-1|once
TGTGCCAGCAGTGAAGGGACAGGGGGCCGTCAGCCCCAGCATTTT
CASSEGTGGRQPQHF
>TRBJ1-2|TRBD1|TRBV10-3|NA
TGTGCCATCGGGACAGTCGATGGCTACACCTTC
CAIGTVDGYTF
>TRBJ2-7|TRBD2|TRBV5-1|NA
TGCGCCAGCAGCGGTGAGCTAGCGGCAACATACGAGCAGTACTTC
CASSGELAATYEQYF
>TRBJ2-1|TRBD2|TRBV9|NA
TGTGCCAGCAGCCCCGGTCCCCCCTGGACTAGCGGGAGGGCCCGTGAGCAGTTCTTC
CASSPGPPWTSGRAREQFF
>TRBJ1-1|NA|TRBV2|NA
TGTGCCAGCATACGTGCAGGGATGAACACTGAAGCTTTCTTT
CASIRAGMNTEAFF
>TRBJ2-7|TRBD1|TRBV6-5|NA
TGTGCCAGCAGTTACAACCCTACAGGGGGGCCCTACGAGCAGTACTTC
CASSYNPTGGPYEQYF
>TRBJ2-1|NA|TRBV19|NA
TGTGCCAGTAGGGTTAGCGGATGTTACAATGAGCAGTTCTTC
CASRVSGCYNEQFF
>TRBJ1-2|TRBD1|TRBV6-6|NA
TGTGCCAGCAGTACGACAGGGGGAGATGGCTACACCTTC
CASSTTGGDGYTF
>TRBJ2-2|NA|TRBV4-3|NA
TGCGCCAGCAGCCAAGAGTGGGCTGGAAGCTACACCGGGGAGCTGTTTTTT
CASSQEWAGSYTGELFF
>TRBJ1-5|NA|TRBV19|NA
TGTGCCAGTACGCGGACAGCGAAAATAGATCAGCCCCAGCATTTT
CASTRTAKIDQPQHF
>TRBJ1-2|NA|TRBV4-3|NA
TGCGCCAGCAGCCAATCGGGGGGGAACTATGGCTACACCTTC
CASSQSGGNYGYTF
>TRBJ1-1|TRBD1|TRBV29-1|NA
TGCAGCGTTGAAACCGACGGGACAGGGGGCACTGAAGCTTTCTTT
CSVETDGTGGTEAFF
>TRBJ2-3|TRBD2|TRBV10-3|NA
TGTGCCATCAGTGAGCTAGCGGGAGGGCCCCCCACAGATACGCAGTATTTT
CAISELAGGPPTDTQYF
>TRBJ1-1|NA|TRBV27|NA
TGTGCCAGCAGTTTAGGGGGCGAGGGGAACACTGAAGCTTTCTTT
CASSLGGEGNTEAFF